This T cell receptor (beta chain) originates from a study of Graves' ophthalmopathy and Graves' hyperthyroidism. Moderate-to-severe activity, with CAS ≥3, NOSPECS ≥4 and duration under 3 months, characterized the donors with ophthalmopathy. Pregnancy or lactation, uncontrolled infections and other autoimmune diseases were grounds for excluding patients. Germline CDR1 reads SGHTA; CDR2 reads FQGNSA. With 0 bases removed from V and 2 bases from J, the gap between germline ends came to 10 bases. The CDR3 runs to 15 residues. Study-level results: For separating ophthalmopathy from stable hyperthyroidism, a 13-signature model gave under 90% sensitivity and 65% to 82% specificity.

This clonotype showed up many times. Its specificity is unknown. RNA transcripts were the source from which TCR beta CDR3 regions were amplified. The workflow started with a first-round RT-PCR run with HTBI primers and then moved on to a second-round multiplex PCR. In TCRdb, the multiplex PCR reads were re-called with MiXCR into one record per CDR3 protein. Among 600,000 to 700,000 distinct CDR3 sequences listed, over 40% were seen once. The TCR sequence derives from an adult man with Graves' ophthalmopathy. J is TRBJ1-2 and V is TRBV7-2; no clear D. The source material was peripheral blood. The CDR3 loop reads CASSLALDTNYGYTF. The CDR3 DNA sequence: TGTGCCAGCAGCTTAGCTCTTGACACCAACTATGGCTACACCTTC.